This T cell receptor beta chain was retrieved from a study of human T cells and chemical hapten exposure. Study-wide context: The study patch tested 0.01% DPC on the upper back and read results at 6 days. Study-wide results and limits: Because all patients had alopecia, their immune responses might differ from healthy ones. Sensitizing to DPC left TCRs with a frequency above 1 in 1000 unaltered.

The V gene's germline CDR1 is SGHAT and CDR2 FQNNGV. The CDR3 runs 12 residues. The V segment lost 6 bases and the J segment 3 bases; nucleotides outside the gene matches: 2. TCRdb re-analysed the RACE reads in MiXCR, keeping a single row per CDR3 protein. The repertoire consists of tens of thousands of distinct CDR3 sequences, with roughly an eighth occurring once and the leading ten covering 2.4%. Stated time point: patch test 3, about 24 weeks after DPC sensitization. As to treatment: therapeutic diphenylcyclopropenone sensitization with weekly scalp DPC. This clonotype was seen a single time. The antigen remains unidentified.

The TCR was taken from a young man with alopecia areata. Some clones in this sample may be carry-over from other donors' samples. The chain recombines TRBV11-2 with TRBJ2-7; TRBD1 matches at 7 bases. This material consisted of whole blood, taken in connection with sensitization to the hapten diphenylcyclopropenone (DPC). CDR3 coding DNA: TGTGCCAGCAGAAGACAGGGCTACGAGCAGTACTTC. It yields the protein CASRRQGYEQYF.